The source of this TCR beta chain is a study of blood T cell repertoires in COVID-19 (dated by TCRdb to about 2020). About the investigation overall: The collaborator samples originated in the United States, Italy and Spain and spanned the acute and convalescent phases of COVID-19. The prospective study material was composed of cDNA or gDNA derived from T cells, B-cell-depleted T cells, or PBMCs. Deeply sampled blood TCRbeta repertoires from subjects exposed to, actively infected with, or recovered from COVID-19 were included in the dataset. The repertoires were released in a freely available public database intended as a resource for research on the immune response to SARS-CoV-2. Samples were obtained from the ongoing ImmuneRACE study (first 160 participants) and from over 1,000 subjects provided by 6 global collaborators. A de-identified subject ID, COVID-19 status, age in years and sex were almost always included in the sample metadata. HLA class I and class II types, where available, came from metadata supplied by the sample provider rather than from assay-based typing. What the study reported, not specific to this receptor: Clinical and demographic metadata were provided uncurated, with the amount varying by source and participant.

The collaborating institutions used their own protocols to collect whole blood in K2EDTA tubes. For TCRbeta analysis, collaborators shipped samples in one of three forms: frozen whole blood, isolated PBMCs, or DNA extracted from either of those sample types. TCRbeta CDR3 regions were amplified from genomic DNA by means of the immunoSEQ Assay, a bias-controlled multiplex PCR. As for the authors' bioinformatics: Nucleated cell counts per sample were estimated from amplification of reference gene primers within the assay. To quantify the absolute abundance of each unique TCRbeta CDR3 rearrangement, sequence reads were collapsed and filtered. For each sample, productive Simpson clonality was calculated by taking the square root of Simpson's diversity index across productive rearrangements. TCRdb limited this immuneACCESS table to in-frame rearrangements with V and J called. A share of clones is missing; checked studies link under half to unresolved V genes, and the rest is unexplained. That table supplies the V and J calls and clone size; D and trimming were determined from the DNA. Present in this sample are a few hundred thousand clones, around 90% of which were seen just once. The leading ten clones occupy just under 0.8% of the sample.

On this clone: The antigen it recognizes is unknown. No quality values exist for individual bases; no much larger clone is one base distant.

Sequenced: peripheral blood. The TCR comes from a woman in her twenties or thirties with acute or convalescent COVID-19.

The CDR3 sequence is CASSPGTGGFDTQYF. The DNA sequence is as follows: TGTGCCAGCAGCCCCGGGACAGGGGGCTTCGATACGCAGTATTTT. The chain employs TRBV11-3 and TRBJ2-3; the central 12 bases match TRBD1. The CDR3 has 15 amino acids, counting the end cysteine and phenylalanine. Here the CDR3 DNA is all that survives: 45 bases in frame from base 1. Trimming leaves V shorter by 5 bases and J shorter by 6 bases, with the junction holding 6 bases beyond the gene matches. CDR1 and CDR2, per the germline V gene, are SGHNT and YENEEA. Extended through the reference TRBV11-3 and TRBJ2-3 proteins, this CDR3 yields the full variable domain: EAGVVQSPRYKIIEKKQPVAFWCNPISGHNTLYWYLQNLGQGPELLIRYENEEAVDDSQLPKDRFSAERLKGVDSTLKIQPAELGDSAVYLCASSPGTGGFDTQYFGPGTRLTVL.